This TCR beta chain was found in a study of T cell responses to AZD1222 COVID-19 vaccine. Remarks on this clone: The antigen remains unidentified.

Whole-study results and caveats: Baseline testing showed seropositivity in only a handful of AZD1222 recipients. A mostly white British donor set with more females was recruited, and clonal diversity was possibly underestimated. Dominant at 160-218 and 743-854, vaccine-associated CD4 TCRs also spanned spike.

The germline V gene has CDR1 MNHNY and CDR2 SVGAGI (reference sequence). The CDR3 is made up of 14 amino acids. Trimming removed 5 bases at V and 2 bases at J, with 12 bases between. Assay: immunoSEQ multiplex PCR; the TCRdb copy retains only in-frame clones and omits some. Of 80,000 to 90,000 clones in the sample, around nine tenths were seen once. The sequenced sample was peripheral blood, obtained on day 0 of MenACWY control vaccination. This rearrangement joins TRBV6-6 to TRBJ1-2; D unclear. The sequence came from an adult in good health. The DNA of the CDR3 is TGTGCCAGCAGTCTGCCGCAGGCCAACTATGGCTACACCTTC. Residues: CASSLPQANYGYTF.